Only a few counts were recorded for the clone carrying this TCR beta chain. What it recognizes is unknown. The V gene lost 0 bases and the J gene lost 5 bases, with 15 bases spanning the gap. The CDR3 runs to 15 residues. Germline CDR1 is SGDLS and CDR2 is YYNGEE. The PCR ran on 60 Vbeta and 13 Jbeta primers. Authors' processing steps: Around 10 million of the 80 million or so unique TCR beta chains counted in a later analysis were shared. Libraries were prepared by immunoSEQ multiplex PCR; TCRdb keeps only in-frame clonotypes and omits some of them. V, J and clone size are taken as reported in that table, and D and trimming were inferred from the DNA itself. The sample shows about 150,000 clones, 80% of them seen only once. These data belong to a study of cytomegalovirus exposure and HLA in healthy donors. Study-level results: Prior analysis indicated that the majority of TCR beta V segments exhibited productivity approximately 90% or approximately 30% of the time. Some segments of the V type, notably TRBV6-2 and TRBV6-3, were excluded as indistinguishable.

This clonotype was sampled from a woman aged 40 to 50 in good health and CMV-seropositive. This sequence joins TRBV9 and TRBJ2-7; D is possibly TRBD2 (6 bases). Sequencing used PBMCs. The CDR3 is CASSVEPRGSHEQYF. DNA of the CDR3: TGTGCCAGCAGCGTAGAGCCCCGGGGGTCCCACGAGCAGTACTTC.